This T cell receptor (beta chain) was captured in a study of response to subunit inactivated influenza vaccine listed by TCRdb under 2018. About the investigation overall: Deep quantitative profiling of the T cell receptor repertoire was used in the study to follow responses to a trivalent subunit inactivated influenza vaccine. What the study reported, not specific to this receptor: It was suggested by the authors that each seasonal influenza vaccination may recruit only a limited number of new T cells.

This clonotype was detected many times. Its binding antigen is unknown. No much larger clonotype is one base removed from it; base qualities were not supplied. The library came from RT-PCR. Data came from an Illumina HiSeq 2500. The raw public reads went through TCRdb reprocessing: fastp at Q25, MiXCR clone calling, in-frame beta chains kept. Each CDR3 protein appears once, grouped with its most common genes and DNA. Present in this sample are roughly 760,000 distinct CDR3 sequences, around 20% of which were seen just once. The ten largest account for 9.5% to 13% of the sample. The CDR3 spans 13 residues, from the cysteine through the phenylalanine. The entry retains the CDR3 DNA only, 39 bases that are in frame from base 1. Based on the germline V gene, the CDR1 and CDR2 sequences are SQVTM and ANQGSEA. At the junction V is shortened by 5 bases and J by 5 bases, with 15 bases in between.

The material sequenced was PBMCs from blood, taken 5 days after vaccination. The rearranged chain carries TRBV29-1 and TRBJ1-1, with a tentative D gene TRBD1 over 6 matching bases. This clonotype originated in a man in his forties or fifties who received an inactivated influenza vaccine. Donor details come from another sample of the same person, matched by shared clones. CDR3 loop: CSVHKGGRTEAFF. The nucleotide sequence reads TGCAGCGTTCATAAGGGGGGTAGGACTGAAGCTTTCTTT.